Below are 19 T cell receptor beta chains sequenced from a single sample in a study of shared clonotypes between healthy human individuals. TCRdb keeps only in-frame clones here, not all; method: immunoSEQ multiplex PCR. There are around 200,000 clones in the sample; just under 95% occur only once, and about 0.067% lies in the top ten. Material: naive CD4+ T cells sorted from blood. The subset is: CD45RA+ positively selected. The receptors were gathered from a woman aged 25 to 39 in good health.

The V gene is TRBV7-9, the J gene TRBJ2-1, with 14 bases lining up with TRBD2. From germline, CDR1 is SEHNR and CDR2 FQNEAQ (reference sequence). The junction had 12 bases not matched to a gene; V was cut back by 0 bases and J by 8 bases. This CDR3 spans 19 amino acids. CDR3 in DNA: TGTGCCAGCAGCTTAGCGCCTAGACTAGCGGGAGGGCCTACAGATGAGCAGTTCTTC. Amino acids: CASSLAPRLAGGPTDEQFF.

V usage is TRBV11-3 and J usage is TRBJ2-3; D not certain. Germline V gene sequence: CDR1 SGHNT, CDR2 YENEEA. V lost 1 base and J lost 4, with 3 bases in between. The CDR3 consists of 12 residues. This CDR3 reads CASSLGPDTQYF. In nucleotides, the CDR3 is TGTGCCAGCAGCTTAGGACCAGATACGCAGTATTTT.

The chain has TRBV5-1 and TRBJ2-7; 9 nucleotides align to TRBD1. Germline V gives CDR1 SGHRS, CDR2 YFSETQ. With 1 base clipped from V and 3 bases from J, the junction kept 5 bases outside the gene matches. There are 15 residues in the CDR3. In DNA, the CDR3 is TGCGCCAGCAGCTTGTTGGGGACAGGGAGCTACGAGCAGTACTTC. Translating gives CASSLLGTGSYEQYF.

V is TRBV15 and J is TRBJ2-5, with D tentatively TRBD1 (6 bases). The closer fit of TRBJ2-7 to the DNA end suggests the J call may be wrong. Germline V lookup: CDR1 LNHNV, CDR2 YYDKDF (reference sequence). The length of the CDR3 is 16 residues. The CDR3 sequence: CATSRQATGLGYEQYF. The CDR3 DNA follows: TGTGCCACCAGCAGACAAGCGACAGGCCTCGGCTACGAGCAGTACTTC.

This chain connects TRBV2 to TRBJ2-7; tentative D call: TRBD1 (6 bases). Germline V gene data show CDR1 as SNHLY and CDR2 as FYNNEI. This CDR3 is 13 amino acids long. The V and J ends lost 7 bases and 2 bases respectively, with 12 bases between them. CDR3 nucleotide sequence: TGTGCCAGCATGCGCGAGGGGGCCTACGAGCAGTACTTC. Protein sequence: CASMREGAYEQYF. The variable domain in full, with the rest retrieved from reference TRBV2 and TRBJ2-7, is EPEVTQTPSHQVTQMGQEVILRCVPISNHLYFYWYRQILGQKVEFLVSFYNNEISEKSEIFDDQFSVERPDGSNFTLKIRSTKLEDSAMYFCASMREGAYEQYFGPGTRLTVT.

V and J are TRBV28 and TRBJ1-3; no firm D call. CDR3 length: 12 residues. Germline CDR1 is MDHEN and CDR2 is SYDVKM. V was shortened by 7 bases and J by 0 bases, with 4 bases between the two germline ends. DNA for the CDR3: TGTGCCAGCACGAGCTCTGGAAACACCATATATTTT. Protein sequence: CASTSSGNTIYF.

This rearrangement joins TRBV19 to TRBJ2-1; 8 nucleotides agree with TRBD2. The V segment lost 5 bases and the J segment 8 bases; nucleotides outside the gene matches: 11. The CDR3 consists of 15 residues. Germline V CDR1 and CDR2: LNHDA, SQIVND (reference sequence). CDR3 sequence: CASSPGGAGGHEQFF. CDR3 in DNA: TGTGCCAGTAGTCCCGGGGGGGCGGGAGGCCATGAGCAGTTCTTC.

The V call is TRBV4-2, the J call TRBJ1-5, with a possible D match to TRBD1 (5 bases). V dropped 1 base and J dropped 7 bases, with 14 bases sitting between them. Germline assignment: CDR1 LGHNA and CDR2 YNFKEQ. The CDR3 runs 15 residues. CDR3: CASSQAKEGSQPQHF. The CDR3 DNA sequence: TGTGCCAGCAGCCAAGCCAAGGAGGGGAGCCAGCCCCAGCATTTT.

The V call is TRBV28, the J call TRBJ1-5; no definite D call. This CDR3 is 12 amino acids long. The germline V and J ends were trimmed by 9 bases and 0 bases, with 6 bases remaining between them. Germline CDR1 MDHEN, CDR2 SYDVKM. CDR3 region: CASQYSNQPQHF. In DNA, the CDR3 is TGTGCCAGTCAGTATAGCAATCAGCCCCAGCATTTT.

The chain carries TRBV7-2 and TRBJ2-3; 8 bases are a match to TRBD2. Germline CDR1 is SGHTA and CDR2 is FQGNSA. CDR3 size: 16 residues. With V trimmed by 6 bases and J by 2 bases, 10 bases remained unmatched. This CDR3 is CASRRLAGPFTDTQYF. As DNA, the CDR3 is TGTGCCAGCAGACGTCTAGCGGGCCCCTTCACAGATACGCAGTATTTT. The entire variable domain, with the rest obtained from reference TRBV7-2 and TRBJ2-3, is as follows: GAGVSQSPSNKVTEKGKDVELRCDPISGHTALYWYRQSLGQGLEFLIYFQGNSAPDKSGLPSDRFSAERTGGSVSTLTIQRTQQEDSAVYLCASRRLAGPFTDTQYFGPGTRLTVL.

The J gene is TRBJ2-7, the V gene TRBV29-1, with 7 bases matching TRBD1. Germline V gene data show CDR1 as SQVTM and CDR2 as ANQGSEA. With 6 bases clipped from V and 6 bases from J, the junction kept 8 bases outside the gene matches. CDR3 size: 12 residues. DNA for the CDR3: TGCAGCGTAACCACAGGGGTGATCGAGCAGTACTTC. It specifies CSVTTGVIEQYF.

The rearrangement uses TRBV30 and TRBJ1-4, with no clear D. CDR3 size: 12 residues. The ends were cut back, 0 bases at V and 10 bases at J, with 9 bases in the middle. Germline CDR1 is GTSNPN and CDR2 is SVGIG (reference sequence). The CDR3 protein is CAWSVGPGKLFF. CDR3 sequence (DNA): TGTGCCTGGAGTGTCGGTCCGGGAAAACTGTTTTTT.

This clone was seen only a few times. The J gene is TRBJ1-5, the V gene TRBV5-1; no reliable D call. CDR3 length: 14 residues. Trimming stripped 1 base from V and 6 bases from J, with 11 bases between. The germline V gene encodes CDR1 SGHRS and CDR2 YFSETQ. This chain's CDR3 is CASSLTAEGQPQHF. In DNA, the CDR3 is TGCGCCAGCAGCTTGACAGCAGAGGGTCAGCCCCAGCATTTT.

The chain is built from TRBV19 and TRBJ1-2; 10 bases fit TRBD1. The J segment lost 5 bases and the V segment lost 10 bases, leaving 7 bases of the junction unmatched. The CDR3 extends over 13 amino acids. In germline, CDR1 is LNHDA, CDR2 SQIVND (reference sequence). The CDR3 region is CATNPGQGYGYTF. CDR3 bases: TGTGCCACTAACCCGGGACAGGGGTATGGCTACACCTTC.

The count of this clone is one. This rearrangement joins TRBV2 to TRBJ2-1; 7 bases match TRBD2. V lost 6 bases to trimming and J lost 8 bases; unmatched junction nucleotides: 4. The CDR3 is 12 amino acids. Germline-derived CDR1 and CDR2 are SNHLY and FYNNEI. The CDR3 DNA reads as TGTGCCAGCAGGTATACTAGCGATGAGCAGTTCTTC. Translation: CASRYTSDEQFF.

CDR3 coding DNA: TGTGCCAGCAGCTCCGGGACAGGCTACTACGAGCAGTACTTC. Its translation: CASSSGTGYYEQYF. The chain couples TRBV6-6 to TRBJ2-7; TRBD1 matches at 8 bases. This CDR3 has 14 amino acids. From germline, CDR1 is MNHNY and CDR2 SVGAGI (reference sequence). V lost 6 bases, J lost 3 bases, and 7 bases stayed unmatched.

This clone has only one observation. The V and J genes are TRBV28 and TRBJ2-7; D ambiguous. The CDR3 is made up of 13 amino acids. Germline V gene sequence: CDR1 MDHEN, CDR2 SYDVKM. Trimming removed 6 bases at V and 2 bases at J, with 11 bases between. DNA of the CDR3: TGTGCCAGCAGCCCTGAAGTGGCCTACGAGCAGTACTTC. This encodes CASSPEVAYEQYF. Full variable domain (remainder filled in from reference TRBV28 and TRBJ2-7): DVKVTQSSRYLVKRTGEKVFLECVQDMDHENMFWYRQDPGLGLRLIYFSYDVKMKEKGDIPEGYSVSREKKERFSLILESASTNQTSMYLCASSPEVAYEQYFGPGTRLTVT.

The rearrangement uses TRBV5-4 and TRBJ1-6, with D unclear. Germline lookup yields CDR1 SGHNT and CDR2 YYREEE (reference sequence). The CDR3 runs 14 residues. The V end was cut by 0 bases, the J end by 10 bases, with 11 bases between. The CDR3 is CASSLGGLGSPLHF. In nucleotides, the CDR3 is TGTGCCAGCAGCTTGGGCGGTTTGGGCTCACCCCTCCACTTT.

The rearrangement uses TRBV6-5 and TRBJ2-7; 7 bases fit TRBD2. J lost 1 base, V lost 0 bases, and 3 bases had no gene match. The CDR3 totals 15 residues. From germline, CDR1 is MNHEY and CDR2 SVGAGI. The CDR3 spells CASSYSGEGSYEQYF. The CDR3 region has the DNA TGTGCCAGCAGTTACTCCGGGGAGGGGTCCTACGAGCAGTACTTC.